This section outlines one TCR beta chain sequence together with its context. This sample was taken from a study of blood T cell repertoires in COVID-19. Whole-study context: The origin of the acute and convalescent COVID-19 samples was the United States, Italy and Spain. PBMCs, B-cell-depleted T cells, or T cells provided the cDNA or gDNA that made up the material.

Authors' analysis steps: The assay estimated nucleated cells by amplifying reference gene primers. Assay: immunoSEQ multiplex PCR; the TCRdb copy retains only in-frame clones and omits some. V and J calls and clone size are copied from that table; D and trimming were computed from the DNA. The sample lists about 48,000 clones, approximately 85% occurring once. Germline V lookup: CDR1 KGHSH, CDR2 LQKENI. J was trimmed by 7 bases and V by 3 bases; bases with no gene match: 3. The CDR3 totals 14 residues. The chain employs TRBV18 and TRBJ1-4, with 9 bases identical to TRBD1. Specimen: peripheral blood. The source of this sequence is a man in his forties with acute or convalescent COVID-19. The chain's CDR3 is CASSPGQGREKLFF. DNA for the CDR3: TGTGCCAGCTCACCGGGACAGGGCCGTGAAAAACTGTTTTTT.